The 3 T cell receptor beta chains reported below all come from one sample, sequenced in a study of OX40 agonist ivuxolimab in advanced cancers. TCRdb's table, derived via immunoSEQ multiplex PCR, lists solely in-frame clones and lacks some. The sample includes fewer than 15,000 clones, approximately 84% seen only once; the top ten take 24%. The material was CD4+ or CD8+ T cells sorted from blood, obtained in a trial of the OX40 agonist ivuxolimab. Receptor source: an adult with an advanced solid tumor such as melanoma, head and neck, liver or kidney cancer.

The V gene is TRBV4-1, the J gene TRBJ1-2; 7 positions match TRBD1. Germline V lookup: CDR1 MGHRA, CDR2 YSYEKL. J was trimmed by 8 bases and V by 2 bases; bases with no gene match: 17. This CDR3 spans 17 amino acids. CDR3 sequence (DNA): TGCGCCAGCAGCCAATCAATAAGGGGGCGCGTGAATGAGGGCTACACCTTC. It codes for CASSQSIRGRVNEGYTF.

The chain uses TRBV7-8 and TRBJ2-5, with TRBD1 matching 12 bases. From germline, CDR1 is SGHVS and CDR2 FQNEAQ. The V and J ends lost 11 bases and 4 bases, in that order; junction bases with no gene match: 20. CDR3 length equals 18 residues. The CDR3 protein is CAATGSRRRDRGLETQYF. The CDR3 DNA reads TGTGCCGCGACAGGGTCCCGTCGTAGGGACAGGGGGCTAGAGACCCAGTACTTC.

The V and J genes are TRBV7-9 and TRBJ2-5; 7 nucleotides agree with TRBD1. CDR3 length equals 16 residues. Germline V lookup: CDR1 SEHNR, CDR2 FQNEAQ (reference sequence). With 2 bases clipped from V and 3 bases from J, the junction kept 9 bases outside the gene matches. Here the CDR3 DNA reads TGTGCCAGCAGCTTATTCGAGACAGGGCGCGAAGAGACCCAGTACTTC. As protein: CASSLFETGREETQYF.